This T cell receptor (beta chain) was captured in a study of memory CD4+ T cells and cytomegalovirus serostatus. Broader study findings: A US-trained random forest predicted CMV serostatus with median AUC around 0.91. The CMV-associated TCR signature appears largely within the CD4+ memory repertoire.

Germline CDR1 SGHTA, CDR2 FQGNSA. The CDR3 length is 16 residues. V gave up 5 bases and J gave up 0 bases; unmatched junction bases: 8. Generated by immunoSEQ multiplex PCR, the TCRdb table keeps only in-frame clones and is missing some. The sample yields 40,000 to 55,000 clones, 80% to 85% seen once. Single viable CD3+CD4+CD8-CD45RO+ cells were sorted as the memory CD4+ T cells. CMV serostatus came from serum IgG against pp150, pp28, p38, p52. Total CD4+ T cells were enriched by CD4 positive selection. Worth noting for this clone: Its antigen remains unknown.

The rearrangement joins TRBV7-2 to TRBJ2-7, with 9 positions matching TRBD2. The sequence was obtained from an adult in good health and CMV-seropositive. Sequenced material: memory CD4+ T cells from blood. This chain's CDR3 is CASSVRGGGSSYEQYF. In DNA, the CDR3 is TGTGCCAGCAGCGTCCGCGGGGGGGGTAGCTCCTACGAGCAGTACTTC. The full variable domain, rest sourced from reference TRBV7-2 and TRBJ2-7, is GAGVSQSPSNKVTEKGKDVELRCDPISGHTALYWYRQSLGQGLEFLIYFQGNSAPDKSGLPSDRFSAERTGGSVSTLTIQRTQQEDSAVYLCASSVRGGGSSYEQYFGPGTRLTVT.